A selection of T cell receptor beta chains follows, all from one sample in a study of cytomegalovirus exposure and HLA in healthy donors. Produced via immunoSEQ multiplex PCR; TCRdb's table is partial and in-frame only. The profile shows approximately 160,000 clones, around 80% of them singletons. Sequencing was performed on PBMCs. These receptors were obtained from a woman between 40 and 55 years old in good health and CMV-seronegative. The CDR3 runs from the conserved cysteine through the conserved F or W. Each record gives: V gene, J gene, clone size, CDR3 protein. Size tells how often a clone was seen (once, few, many) or the class of an expanded clone, and some rows leave it out.

V gene: TRBV9; J gene: TRBJ2-2; clone size: once; CDR3 protein: CASSVGGSGVTGELFF
V gene: TRBV25-1; J gene: TRBJ2-5; clone size: few; CDR3 protein: CASSPGGTQYF
V gene: TRBV29-1; J gene: TRBJ1-2; clone size: NA; CDR3 protein: CSVSGGGGYTF
V gene: TRBV4-2; J gene: TRBJ2-3; clone size: NA; CDR3 protein: CASSQTGPTDTQYF
V gene: TRBV4-1; J gene: TRBJ2-1; clone size: NA; CDR3 protein: CASSQDPGGGAYNEQFF
V gene: TRBV19; J gene: TRBJ1-1; clone size: NA; CDR3 protein: CASSKGKNTEAFF
V gene: TRBV19; J gene: TRBJ2-1; clone size: few; CDR3 protein: CASSISGRASYNEQFF
V gene: TRBV5-1; J gene: TRBJ2-3; clone size: few; CDR3 protein: CASSLSPLTDTQYF
V gene: TRBV30; J gene: TRBJ2-1; clone size: NA; CDR3 protein: CAWVSGATYNEQFF
V gene: TRBV30; J gene: TRBJ2-3; clone size: NA; CDR3 protein: CAWRGQGPTDTQYF
V gene: TRBV7-9; J gene: TRBJ2-7; clone size: NA; CDR3 protein: CASSFLAGGNSYEQYF
V gene: TRBV6-5; J gene: TRBJ2-1; clone size: NA; CDR3 protein: CASSPGLARNEQFF
V gene: TRBV6-1; J gene: TRBJ2-2; clone size: few; CDR3 protein: CASRTSVTNTGELFF
V gene: TRBV6-6; J gene: TRBJ2-7; clone size: NA; CDR3 protein: CASSYAQGFSDEQYF
V gene: TRBV11-2; J gene: TRBJ2-7; clone size: NA; CDR3 protein: CASSYPGTGGAYEQYF
V gene: TRBV2; J gene: TRBJ2-7; clone size: NA; CDR3 protein: CASSDRGRGTDEQYF
V gene: TRBV7-9; J gene: TRBJ2-3; clone size: NA; CDR3 protein: CASSDPRGDTQYF
V gene: TRBV30; J gene: TRBJ1-2; clone size: NA; CDR3 protein: CAWSVEPVNYGYTF
V gene: TRBV7-9; J gene: TRBJ2-7; clone size: NA; CDR3 protein: CASSSDRVDEQYF
V gene: TRBV27; J gene: TRBJ1-2; clone size: NA; CDR3 protein: CASSLGTGEYGYTF
V gene: TRBV30; J gene: TRBJ2-6; clone size: NA; CDR3 protein: CAWTRSAGANVLTF
V gene: TRBV7-9; J gene: TRBJ2-1; clone size: NA; CDR3 protein: CASSLAQADNEQFF
V gene: TRBV28; J gene: TRBJ2-6; clone size: NA; CDR3 protein: CASSLSSGVGANVLTF
V gene: TRBV19; J gene: TRBJ1-2; clone size: NA; CDR3 protein: CASSIVVGTNNYGYTF
V gene: TRBV4-1; J gene: TRBJ2-1; clone size: NA; CDR3 protein: CASSHGRHRDHEQFF
V gene: TRBV18; J gene: TRBJ1-1; clone size: NA; CDR3 protein: CASSPTGDDTEAFF
V gene: TRBV7-3; J gene: TRBJ2-2; clone size: NA; CDR3 protein: CAGSDRNTGELFF
V gene: TRBV7-9; J gene: TRBJ1-2; clone size: NA; CDR3 protein: CASSPTRDRVYGYTF
V gene: TRBV27; J gene: TRBJ2-7; clone size: NA; CDR3 protein: CASSLSRGGAYEQYF
V gene: TRBV15; J gene: TRBJ2-7; clone size: NA; CDR3 protein: CATSRAPTDSPYLYEQYF
V gene: TRBV7-3; J gene: TRBJ2-1; clone size: NA; CDR3 protein: CASSLGLAGGSYNEQFF
V gene: TRBV6-9; J gene: TRBJ2-4; clone size: once; CDR3 protein: CATVTLAGGPLDKNIQYF
V gene: TRBV6-1; J gene: TRBJ2-1; clone size: NA; CDR3 protein: CASSEILTHRNYNEQFF
V gene: TRBV7-6; J gene: TRBJ2-1; clone size: few; CDR3 protein: CASSAPWTSGTSNEQFF
V gene: TRBV5-1; J gene: TRBJ1-1; clone size: NA; CDR3 protein: CASSPPGAGAEAFF
V gene: TRBV5-1; J gene: TRBJ2-3; clone size: NA; CDR3 protein: CASSPRQFTDTQYF
V gene: TRBV19; J gene: TRBJ1-5; clone size: NA; CDR3 protein: CASSTGSLQPQHF
V gene: TRBV27; J gene: TRBJ2-3; clone size: NA; CDR3 protein: CASSSGTSGILDTQYF
V gene: TRBV5-1; J gene: TRBJ2-1; clone size: NA; CDR3 protein: CASSQNRGSGVAGDNEQFF
V gene: TRBV27; J gene: TRBJ1-1; clone size: NA; CDR3 protein: CASSREGEAFF
V gene: TRBV7-2; J gene: TRBJ2-1; clone size: NA; CDR3 protein: CASSSQTDTEQFF
V gene: TRBV7-8; J gene: TRBJ2-1; clone size: NA; CDR3 protein: CASSFGLAGGSKQFF
V gene: TRBV11-3; J gene: TRBJ2-5; clone size: few; CDR3 protein: CASSLDRTQETQYF
V gene: TRBV7-8; J gene: TRBJ1-5; clone size: NA; CDR3 protein: CASSLIGRVGQPQHF
V gene: TRBV10-3; J gene: TRBJ2-2; clone size: NA; CDR3 protein: CAISRLENTGELFF
V gene: TRBV2; J gene: TRBJ2-7; clone size: NA; CDR3 protein: CASNFGQPGGYEQYF
V gene: TRBV7-6; J gene: TRBJ2-5; clone size: NA; CDR3 protein: CASSLGLAEQETQYF
V gene: TRBV9; J gene: TRBJ2-5; clone size: NA; CDR3 protein: CASSVGMRTGGKQETQYF
V gene: TRBV30; J gene: TRBJ1-1; clone size: NA; CDR3 protein: CAWNAGRPNTEAFF
V gene: TRBV5-1; J gene: TRBJ2-1; clone size: NA; CDR3 protein: CASSLVGSPNEQFF
V gene: TRBV5-4; J gene: TRBJ2-3; clone size: NA; CDR3 protein: CADAGAGDTQYF
V gene: TRBV19; J gene: TRBJ1-5; clone size: NA; CDR3 protein: CASSMPPGTGPNQPQHF
V gene: TRBV19; J gene: TRBJ1-2; clone size: NA; CDR3 protein: CASSTAPLGANYGYTF
V gene: TRBV7-6; J gene: TRBJ1-2; clone size: NA; CDR3 protein: CASSLGRGYTF